A single sample gave rise to the 18 T cell receptor beta chains below, sequenced in a study of identical twins. TCRdb fed the 5' RACE reads into MiXCR, producing one record per CDR3 protein. The table shows about 900,000 distinct CDR3 sequences, with about 12% occurring only once. The sample was also reused in another study, on yellow fever vaccine responses in identical twins.

Sequences were obtained from PBMCs. The origin of the receptors is a woman under 30 in good health.

This clonotype was seen a handful of times. The chain employs TRBV5-5 and TRBJ1-4; perhaps TRBD1 as D (5 bases). Germline CDR1 and CDR2: SGHKS and YYEKEE (reference sequence). Trimming removed 0 bases from V and 7 bases from J, with 13 bases in between. The length of the CDR3 is 15 residues. DNA for the CDR3: TGTGCCAGCAGCTTGGCCGGAGCAGGGAGTGAAAAACTGTTTTTT. This codes for CASSLAGAGSEKLFF.

In this sample, this clonotype turned up once. No conserved phenylalanine or tryptophan is present at the end of the CDR3, so a read error is the likely explanation. The CDR3 DNA reads as TGTGCCAGCAGTTTACCGGACAGGGTGAGCACAGATACGCAGTATTAT. Translation: CASSLPDRVSTDTQYY. This chain links TRBV12-3 or TRBV12-4 with TRBJ2-3, with 8 bases fitting TRBD1. V shed 2 bases, J shed 0 bases, and the junction held 4 bases outside the gene matches. The CDR3 spans 16 residues.

The V gene is TRBV20-1, the J gene TRBJ2-4, with TRBD1 matching 8 bases. The trim removed 3 bases at V and 6 bases at J, leaving 7 bases unmatched. The CDR3 has 14 residues. Per the germline V gene, CDR1 is DFQATT and CDR2 is SNEGSKA (reference sequence). CDR3 amino acids: CSARGQGAGNIQYF. In nucleotides, the CDR3 is TGCAGTGCTAGGGGGCAGGGGGCCGGAAACATTCAGTACTTC.

The chain couples TRBV24-1 to TRBJ2-2, with 9 positions matching TRBD1. Trimming cost V 9 bases and J 0 bases; bases outside gene matches: 13. CDR3 length equals 18 residues. Germline V gives CDR1 KGHDR, CDR2 SFDVKD. CDR3 in amino acids: CATWSGTGRGPNTGELFF. In DNA form, the CDR3 reads TGTGCCACCTGGAGCGGGACAGGGCGAGGGCCGAACACCGGGGAGCTGTTTTTT.

This clonotype was recorded a few times. This chain links TRBV27 with TRBJ2-2; 7 bases fit TRBD1. The V segment lost 4 bases and the J segment 1 base; nucleotides outside the gene matches: 9. In germline, CDR1 is MNHEY, CDR2 SMNVEV (reference sequence). The CDR3 contains 17 residues. The CDR3 loop reads CASSSPGQTLNTGELFF. The DNA of the CDR3 is TGTGCCAGCAGTTCCCCGGGACAGACCTTGAACACCGGGGAGCTGTTTTTT.

In this sample, this clonotype turned up a few times. The chain links TRBV27 to TRBJ2-7, with D uncertain. Trimming stripped 0 bases from V and 4 bases from J, with 7 bases between. The length of the CDR3 is 13 residues. Germline CDR1 MNHEY, CDR2 SMNVEV (reference sequence). CDR3 coding DNA: TGTGCCAGCAGTTTATCGTCGATTTACGAGCAGTACTTC. Protein product: CASSLSSIYEQYF.

This chain connects TRBV20-1 to TRBJ1-2; a weak D match, TRBD1 (6 bases). Trimming took off 1 base at V and 4 bases at J, with 7 bases between the two ends. Germline V lookup: CDR1 DFQATT, CDR2 SNEGSKA (reference sequence). CDR3 length equals 12 residues. CDR3 DNA: TGCAGTGCTAGAGGACAGGCCTATGGCTACACCTTC. Amino acids: CSARGQAYGYTF.

The table lists this clonotype with many counts. The V gene is TRBV12-3 or TRBV12-4, the J gene TRBJ2-1; the match to TRBD2 covers 12 bases. The CDR3 totals 17 residues. V shed 6 bases and J 6 bases; nucleotides not matched to a gene: 12. The CDR3 DNA follows: TGTGCCAGCAGCTCTAGCCGACTAGCGGGAGACATCAATGAGCAGTTCTTC. Translation gives CASSSSRLAGDINEQFF.

Only a few counts were recorded for this clonotype. This chain joins TRBV25-1 and TRBJ2-7; TRBD1 aligns across 10 bases. Germline V gene lookup returns CDR1 MGHDK and CDR2 SYGVNS. With V trimmed by 8 bases and J by 5 bases, 12 bases remained unmatched. CDR3 size: 15 residues. DNA of the CDR3: TGTGCCAGCGACACTGGGGGACAGGGGAGGGACGAGCAGTACTTC. This sequence encodes CASDTGGQGRDEQYF.

This clonotype was picked up one time. The chain couples TRBV2 to TRBJ1-3; D not resolved. The CDR3 is 15 amino acids. In germline, CDR1 is SNHLY, CDR2 FYNNEI. V lost 3 bases and J 0 bases, leaving 9 bases between the germline ends. The CDR3 loop is CASSEEGRSGNTIYF. The CDR3 bases are TGTGCCAGCAGTGAGGAAGGACGCTCTGGAAACACCATATATTTT.

V and J are TRBV5-5 and TRBJ1-2; unclear D gene. Deletions cut 0 bases from V and 8 bases from J, with 11 bases between. Germline V lookup: CDR1 SGHKS, CDR2 YYEKEE (reference sequence). This CDR3 has 13 residues. The CDR3, as DNA: TGTGCCAGCAGCTTGGAGGGAAAGGGCGGCTACACCTTC. This gives the protein CASSLEGKGGYTF.

This clonotype was recorded a few times. V gene TRBV24-1 combines with J gene TRBJ2-5, with D maybe TRBD1 (6 bases). The germline gives CDR1 KGHDR, CDR2 SFDVKD. Deletions cut 4 bases from V and 0 bases from J, with 11 bases between. The CDR3 is 15 amino acids. For the CDR3, the DNA is TGTGCCACCAGTGACCGCGACAGGAACCAAGAGACCCAGTACTTC. The encoded protein is CATSDRDRNQETQYF.

In this sample, this clonotype turned up many times. The V gene is TRBV29-1, the J gene TRBJ2-1, with a weak D call TRBD2 (5 bases). The CDR3 is 12 residues long. Germline V gene data show CDR1 as SQVTM and CDR2 as ANQGSEA. Deletions cut 2 bases from V and 8 bases from J, with 10 bases between. This CDR3 is CSVESGLDEQFF. The CDR3 nucleotides are TGCAGCGTTGAAAGCGGACTGGATGAGCAGTTCTTC.

This clonotype was picked up a small number of times. The chain combines TRBV28 with TRBJ1-5; a weak D match, TRBD1 (5 bases). Looked up from germline, CDR1 is MDHEN and CDR2 is SYDVKM. Trimming left V 7 bases short and J 4 bases short, with 17 bases between. The CDR3 runs 15 residues. As DNA, the CDR3 is TGTGCCAGCACCTTACCTCGGACAACGAATCAGCCCCAGCATTTT. Its translation is CASTLPRTTNQPQHF.

This clonotype appeared a few times. The rearrangement links TRBV29-1 to TRBJ2-7; D uncertain. CDR3 length equals 13 residues. With 6 bases removed from V and 0 bases from J, the gap between germline ends came to 12 bases. Germline CDR1 SQVTM, CDR2 ANQGSEA. For the CDR3, the DNA is TGCAGCGTACGGACCGACCTCTCCTACGAGCAGTACTTC. Its translation is CSVRTDLSYEQYF.

V is TRBV20-1 and J is TRBJ2-3; TRBD2 matches 10 bases. The V segment lost 7 bases and the J segment 3 bases; nucleotides outside the gene matches: 7. CDR1 and CDR2 (germline): DFQATT, SNEGSKA (reference sequence). The CDR3 contains 14 residues. The CDR3 spells CSVPSSGGTDTQYF. The CDR3 DNA sequence: TGCAGTGTTCCCTCTAGCGGGGGAACAGATACGCAGTATTTT.

The rearrangement joins TRBV6-5 to TRBJ2-1; D tentatively reads TRBD1 or TRBD2 (5 bases each). V was clipped by 0 bases and J by 0 bases, with 15 bases between them. The CDR3 is made up of 18 amino acids. CDR1 and CDR2 from the germline V gene are MNHEY and SVGAGI. The CDR3: CASSYSPPGTYSYNEQFF. Written as DNA, the CDR3 is TGTGCCAGCAGTTACTCCCCTCCCGGGACGTACTCCTACAATGAGCAGTTCTTC.

The rearrangement links TRBV20-1 to TRBJ2-1; TRBD2 matches at 14 bases. Looked up from germline, CDR1 is DFQATT and CDR2 is SNEGSKA (reference sequence). J lost 6 bases, V lost 2 bases, and 9 bases had no gene match. The CDR3 contains 17 residues. CDR3 nucleotides: TGCAGTGCTAGACTGGGGACTAGCGGGGGAGGGACCAATGAGCAGTTCTTC. This gives the protein CSARLGTSGGGTNEQFF.